The clone carrying this T cell receptor beta chain was recorded a few times. Its antigen is unknown. The CDR3 spans 12 residues. Germline CDR1 reads SQVTM; CDR2 reads ANQGSEA. Trimming stripped 3 bases from V and 5 bases from J, with 10 bases between. As it was prepared, the TCRbeta library received unique molecular identifiers. Each CDR3 protein is one row after TCRdb ran MiXCR on the PCR reads. The table records around 700,000 distinct CDR3 sequences, approximately 14% of them present only once. This sample was taken from a study of T-cell reconstitution after alpha-beta-depleted transplantation in children. Study findings and constraints: In some patients, recipient T cells and intrathymic progenitors surviving conditioning explained high day-60 diversity. After one year, T-cell counts and TCRbeta diversity mostly came from new T cells. Reportedly, only several hundred clones from non-depleted graft cells drove alpha-beta T-cell counts at about two months.

Sequenced material: PBMCs, taken before TCRalphabeta/CD19-depleted stem cell transplant. The chain combines TRBV29-1 with TRBJ2-5; no reliable D call. This sequence was found in a girl aged 2 to 9 with congenital amegakaryocytic thrombocytopenia, due to receive a stem cell transplant. CDR3 nucleotide sequence: TGCAGCGTTGACCTAGGGTTGGAGACCCAGTACTTC. The encoded protein is CSVDLGLETQYF.